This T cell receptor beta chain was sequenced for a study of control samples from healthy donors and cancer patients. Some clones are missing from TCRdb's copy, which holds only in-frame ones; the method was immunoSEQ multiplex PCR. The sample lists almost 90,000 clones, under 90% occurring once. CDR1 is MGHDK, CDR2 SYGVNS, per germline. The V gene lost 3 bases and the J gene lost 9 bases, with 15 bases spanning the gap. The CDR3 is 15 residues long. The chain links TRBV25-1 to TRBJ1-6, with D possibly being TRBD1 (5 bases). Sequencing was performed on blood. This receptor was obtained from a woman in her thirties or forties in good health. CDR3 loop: CASSDRDWVGSPLHF. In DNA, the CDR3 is TGTGCCAGCAGTGATCGGGACTGGGTTGGTTCACCCCTCCACTTT.